This T cell receptor beta chain was found in a study of cytomegalovirus exposure and HLA in healthy donors. Findings of the study overall: Earlier analysis found most TCR beta V segments productive about 87% or about 30% of the time. Presence/absence comparisons presumed near-even sequencing depth among donors. Later, an analysis showed that TCR beta chains associated with HLA were more clonally expanded than others that were equally common.

This CDR3 region has 13 residues. Germline V gene data show CDR1 as SGHAT and CDR2 as FQDESV (reference sequence). V dropped 3 bases and J dropped 14 bases, with 16 bases sitting between them. A note on this clone: The target antigen is unknown.

Vbeta (60) and Jbeta (13) primers were used in the PCR. The table came from immunoSEQ multiplex PCR; TCRdb's copy has only in-frame clones and leaves some out. This table has 150,000 to 200,000 clones, around 80% appearing once. This TCR derives from a young man in good health and CMV-seronegative. This rearrangement joins TRBV11-1 to TRBJ1-4; D is possibly TRBD1 (6 bases). What was sequenced was PBMCs. The DNA of the CDR3 is TGTGCCAGCAGCTTTTGGACAGACCTTTGGCTGTTTTTT. This codes for CASSFWTDLWLFF.